These T cell receptor beta chains were read from a single sample in a study of OX40 agonist ivuxolimab in advanced cancers. Repertoires were generated with immunoSEQ multiplex PCR, while TCRdb's copy carries only in-frame clones and drops some. This sample has over 100,000 clones, with just over 90% found just once. The sample here was CD4+ or CD8+ T cells sorted from blood, taken in a trial of the OX40 agonist ivuxolimab. The receptors derive from an adult with an advanced solid tumor such as melanoma, head and neck, liver or kidney cancer. Each CDR3 is given with its conserved first and last residue. D genes are given only for firm matches. Expanded clones are given a class, and other clones once, few, many or no size at all.

clone size: NA
J gene: TRBJ2-3
V gene: TRBV7-3
D gene: TRBD2
CDR3 protein: CASSLTPAGGGGDTQYF
CDR3 DNA: TGTGCCAGCAGCTTAACCCCAGCGGGAGGAGGGGGAGATACGCAGTATTTT

clone size: NA
J gene: TRBJ2-2
V gene: TRBV4-1
D gene: NA
CDR3 protein: CASRSELNTGELFF
CDR3 DNA: TGCGCCAGCAGATCCGAGTTAAACACCGGGGAGCTGTTTTTT

clone size: few
J gene: TRBJ2-2
V gene: TRBV5-1
D gene: TRBD1
CDR3 protein: CASSMGGQGNTGELFF
CDR3 DNA: TGCGCCAGCAGCATGGGGGGACAGGGGAACACCGGGGAGCTGTTTTTT

clone size: NA
J gene: TRBJ2-1
V gene: TRBV6-5
D gene: TRBD1
CDR3 protein: CASRGQGSYNEQFF
CDR3 DNA: TGTGCCAGCCGGGGACAGGGCTCCTACAATGAGCAGTTCTTC

clone size: NA
J gene: TRBJ2-1
V gene: TRBV7-2
D gene: TRBD2
CDR3 protein: CASSLTSTSGNEQFF
CDR3 DNA: TGTGCCAGCAGCTTGACGTCGACTAGCGGAAATGAGCAGTTCTTC

clone size: NA
J gene: TRBJ2-7
V gene: TRBV2
D gene: TRBD2
CDR3 protein: CASSEAGRGSYEQYF
CDR3 DNA: TGTGCCAGCAGTGAAGCAGGGAGGGGTTCCTACGAGCAGTACTTC

clone size: NA
J gene: TRBJ1-5
V gene: TRBV15
D gene: NA
CDR3 protein: CATGDGNQPQHF
CDR3 DNA: TGTGCCACGGGGGACGGCAATCAGCCCCAGCATTTT

clone size: NA
J gene: TRBJ2-5
V gene: TRBV7-9
D gene: TRBD1
CDR3 protein: CASSDRAAETQYF
CDR3 DNA: TGTGCCAGCAGCGACAGGGCTGCTGAGACCCAGTACTTC

clone size: few
J gene: TRBJ1-1
V gene: TRBV18
D gene: NA
CDR3 protein: CASSPGLEATEAFF
CDR3 DNA: TGTGCCAGCTCACCGGGGCTGGAGGCGACTGAAGCTTTCTTT

clone size: NA
J gene: TRBJ1-4
V gene: TRBV6-6
D gene: NA
CDR3 protein: CASSPGPGFGEKLFF
CDR3 DNA: TGTGCCAGCAGCCCTGGACCGGGGTTCGGTGAAAAACTGTTTTTT

clone size: NA
J gene: TRBJ1-2
V gene: TRBV5-4
D gene: TRBD1
CDR3 protein: CASSLITGANYGYTF
CDR3 DNA: TGTGCCAGCAGCTTGATAACAGGGGCAAACTATGGCTACACCTTC

clone size: NA
J gene: TRBJ1-4
V gene: TRBV19
D gene: NA
CDR3 protein: CASSIPGFREKLFF
CDR3 DNA: TGTGCCAGTAGTATTCCGGGGTTTCGGGAAAAACTGTTTTTT

clone size: NA
J gene: TRBJ1-1
V gene: TRBV19
D gene: NA
CDR3 protein: CASSIRTGSPMNTEAFF
CDR3 DNA: TGTGCCAGTAGTATACGTACAGGGTCCCCCATGAACACTGAAGCTTTCTTT

clone size: NA
J gene: TRBJ1-2
V gene: TRBV28
D gene: NA
CDR3 protein: CASSLNQPNYGYTF
CDR3 DNA: TGTGCCAGCAGTTTGAACCAGCCTAACTATGGCTACACCTTC

clone size: NA
J gene: TRBJ2-3
V gene: TRBV6-1
D gene: NA
CDR3 protein: CASSSPGRLTDTQYF
CDR3 DNA: TGTGCCAGCAGTTCCCCGGGACGGCTCACAGATACGCAGTATTTT

clone size: once
J gene: TRBJ2-5
V gene: TRBV7-2
D gene: NA
CDR3 protein: CASSLAGRRETQYF
CDR3 DNA: TGTGCCAGCAGCTTAGCGGGAAGGCGCGAGACCCAGTACTTC

clone size: NA
J gene: TRBJ1-2
V gene: TRBV19
D gene: NA
CDR3 protein: CASRVQDFDGYTF
CDR3 DNA: TGTGCCAGTAGAGTCCAGGACTTTGATGGCTACACCTTC

clone size: NA
J gene: TRBJ2-3
V gene: TRBV9
D gene: NA
CDR3 protein: CASSVGSGLSTDTQYF
CDR3 DNA: TGTGCCAGCAGCGTAGGGTCGGGATTAAGCACAGATACGCAGTATTTT

clone size: NA
J gene: TRBJ1-2
V gene: TRBV2
D gene: NA
CDR3 protein: CASSDSGRNYGYTF
CDR3 DNA: TGTGCCAGCAGTGACTCGGGACGGAACTATGGCTACACCTTC

clone size: NA
J gene: TRBJ2-7
V gene: TRBV11-2
D gene: NA
CDR3 protein: CASSLEKTAGRYEQYF
CDR3 DNA: TGTGCCAGCAGCTTAGAAAAGACGGCAGGGAGATACGAGCAGTACTTC

clone size: NA
J gene: TRBJ1-1
V gene: TRBV11-3
D gene: NA
CDR3 protein: CASSLQLNTEAFF
CDR3 DNA: TGTGCCAGCAGCTTACAGCTAAACACTGAAGCTTTCTTT

clone size: NA
J gene: TRBJ2-3
V gene: TRBV27
D gene: TRBD2
CDR3 protein: CASSLEGTSGRGTDTQYF
CDR3 DNA: TGTGCCAGCAGTTTAGAAGGGACTAGCGGGAGAGGGACAGATACGCAGTATTTT